Listed below are T cell receptor beta chains from one sample, sequenced in a study of technical replicates of blood from a few donors. Assay: immunoSEQ multiplex PCR; the TCRdb copy retains only in-frame clones and omits some. The sample consists of some 80,000 clones, about 92% of them appearing once. The source material was T cells isolated from PBMCs. Source of these receptors: a human donor in good health. CDR3s include the opening cysteine and the closing phenylalanine or tryptophan. The D gene is left open where the match is weak. Clone size appears in some rows only: once, few, many, or a class for an expanded clone.

>-|TRBJ2-1|-|TRBV11-2
TGTGCCAGCAGCCTAAACTACAATGAGCAGTTCTTC
CASSLNYNEQFF
>-|TRBJ1-3|-|TRBV10-3
TGTGCCATCAGTGAGCGAACAGAAGCTGGAAACACCATATATTTT
CAISERTEAGNTIYF
>-|TRBJ1-2|TRBD1|TRBV7-9
TGTGCCAGCAGCTCACCAACAGGGGGCAACTATGGCTACACCTTC
CASSSPTGGNYGYTF
>-|TRBJ2-3|TRBD1|TRBV7-3
TGTGCCAGCAGCGGTGGGACAGTGACAGATACGCAGTATTTT
CASSGGTVTDTQYF
>-|TRBJ2-1|-|TRBV7-9
TGTGCCAGCAGCCCCCGGACAGATATCAACTACAATGAGCAGTTCTTC
CASSPRTDINYNEQFF
>-|TRBJ2-5|-|TRBV4-3
TGCGCCAGCAGCCAAGATAGACAGCCGAACCAGTACTTC
CASSQDRQPNQYF
>-|TRBJ1-4|-|TRBV10-1
TGCGCCACTTCGGACAATCGGCAAAAACTGTTTTTT
CATSDNRQKLFF
>-|TRBJ1-1|-|TRBV6-1
TGTGCCAGCAGCCGGGACAACATGAACACTGAAGCTTTCTTT
CASSRDNMNTEAFF
>-|TRBJ1-1|-|TRBV29-1
TGCAGCGTTAGTTCCGGGGTGAACACTGAAGCTTTCTTT
CSVSSGVNTEAFF
>-|TRBJ2-3|-|TRBV4-1
TGCGCCAGCAGCCAACTTAGCGGTGATATAGATACGCAGTATTTT
CASSQLSGDIDTQYF
>-|TRBJ2-1|TRBD2|TRBV4-1
TGCGCCAGCAGCCAAGATATTTTGACGAGCGGGAGTTGGCAGTTCTTC
CASSQDILTSGSWQFF
>-|TRBJ2-3|TRBD2|TRBV4-1
TGCGCCAGCAGCCAAGGGAGCGGACTAGCGGGAGATGGAGATACGCAGTATTTT
CASSQGSGLAGDGDTQYF
>-|TRBJ1-4|-|TRBV6-6
TGTGCCAGCAGTTACTCGGACGGGAGACACACAAAACTGTTTTTT
CASSYSDGRHTKLFF
>-|TRBJ2-3|TRBD2|TRBV14
TGTGCCAGCAGCTTCGGACTAGCGGGAGTGGTGACAGATACGCAGTATTTT
CASSFGLAGVVTDTQYF
>-|TRBJ1-1|-|TRBV6-4
TGTGCCAGCAGTCCTGTTAACATGAACACTGAAGCTTTCTTT
CASSPVNMNTEAFF
>-|TRBJ1-2|-|TRBV4-1
TGCGCCAGCAGCCAAGATCTACCGGGGGCTAACTATGGCTACACCTTC
CASSQDLPGANYGYTF
>-|TRBJ2-1|TRBD2|TRBV29-1
TGCAGCGCGGGGACTAGCGGAGACAATGAGCAGTTCTTC
CSAGTSGDNEQFF
>-|TRBJ1-2|-|TRBV11-2
TGTGCCAGCAGCCTAGGGGGAGACTATGGCTACACCTTC
CASSLGGDYGYTF
>once|TRBJ2-2|-|TRBV11-3
TGTGCCAGCAGCTTAGATTTCCTAGCAGCTATTACCGGGGAGCTGTTTTTT
CASSLDFLAAITGELFF
>-|TRBJ2-7|TRBD1|TRBV30
TGTGCCTGGAGTTACGGGACAGGGATCTACGAGCAGTACTTC
CAWSYGTGIYEQYF
>-|TRBJ2-3|-|TRBV5-1
TGCGCCAGCAGCGTGAGGACAGATACGCAGTATTTT
CASSVRTDTQYF
>-|TRBJ2-1|-|TRBV10-3
TGTGCCATCACGAGGGGGAGCTCCTACAATGAGCAGTTCTTC
CAITRGSSYNEQFF
>-|TRBJ2-1|TRBD1|TRBV5-1
TGCGCCAGCAGCTTACGGGACAGCCCAAATGAGCAGTTCTTC
CASSLRDSPNEQFF
>once|TRBJ2-2|-|TRBV29-1
TGCAGCATAAAGACAGACGCGAACACCGGGGAGCTGTTTTTT
CSIKTDANTGELFF
>-|TRBJ2-1|-|TRBV6-5
TGTGCCAGCAGTTACTCGACCGGGGAGAAATACAATGAGCAGTTCTTC
CASSYSTGEKYNEQFF
>-|TRBJ2-1|-|TRBV9
TGTGCCAGCAGCGTAGTGACGGGAGAGAGCTACAATGAGCAGTTCTTC
CASSVVTGESYNEQFF
>-|TRBJ1-4|TRBD1|TRBV2
TGTGCCAGTCACAGGGGGCGGGAAAAACTGTTTTTT
CASHRGREKLFF
>-|TRBJ2-1|-|TRBV5-1
TGCGCCAGCAGCTGGACAGTAGGCAATGAGCAGTTCTTC
CASSWTVGNEQFF
>few|TRBJ1-5|TRBD1|TRBV19
TGTGCCAGTAGTATGGGACAGGGGCAGCCCCAGCATTTT
CASSMGQGQPQHF
>-|TRBJ2-1|-|TRBV28
TGTGCCAGCAAGAATAGGGGGGGCAATGAGCAGTTCTTC
CASKNRGGNEQFF
>-|TRBJ1-2|-|TRBV6-1
TGTGCCAGCAGTGAACTCGGGGTAGGCTACACCTTC
CASSELGVGYTF
>-|TRBJ2-2|-|TRBV30
TGTGCCGTAGGAGGGGTCACCGGGGAGCTGTTTTTT
CAVGGVTGELFF
>once|TRBJ2-3|TRBD2|TRBV30
TGTGCCTGGAGTGAAGGCGGACTAGCAGGTGCAGATACGCAGTATTTT
CAWSEGGLAGADTQYF
>-|TRBJ2-7|-|TRBV13
TGTGCCAGCAGCGGAGCTAGCGAGCAGTACTTC
CASSGASEQYF
>-|TRBJ2-2|-|TRBV27
TGTGCCAGCAGCTTGACGGGGAGTGAACCCGGGGAGCTGTTTTTT
CASSLTGSEPGELFF
>-|TRBJ1-1|-|TRBV15
TGTGCCACCAGCAGCGCGCAGGGGGAAGCTTTCTTT
CATSSAQGEAFF
>once|TRBJ1-2|TRBD1|TRBV5-4
TGTGCCAGCAGCACACAGGGGCGCTATGGCTACACCTTC
CASSTQGRYGYTF
>-|TRBJ2-3|-|TRBV7-2
TGTGCCAGCAGCTTAACGACGGGATCGACAGATACGCAGTATTTT
CASSLTTGSTDTQYF
>-|TRBJ1-2|TRBD1|TRBV28
TGTGCCAGCAGTTTAAGGACAGGGGGCGTAAGAGAGGGCTACACCTTC
CASSLRTGGVREGYTF
>-|TRBJ2-2|TRBD2|TRBV5-6
TGTGCCAGCAGCCCAGCGGGAGGCGACACCGGGGAGCTGTTTTTT
CASSPAGGDTGELFF
>-|TRBJ2-7|-|TRBV7-9
TGTGCCAGCAGTACGGGTATCCACGAGCAGTACTTC
CASSTGIHEQYF